The clone carrying this T cell receptor (beta chain) was observed a handful of times. What it recognizes is unknown. The source of the sample is a study of CD8 T cells in ankylosing spondylitis. TCRdb ran MiXCR on the 5' RACE reads and lists one entry per CDR3 protein. The table has approximately 300,000 distinct CDR3 sequences, less than 25% seen once; the top ten hold about 3.5%. The CDR3 runs to 15 residues. Trimming took 3 bases from V and 0 from J, leaving 6 bases between them. The study, taken as a whole, reports: A TCR beta motif of fewer than ten highly homologous variants appeared characteristic of ankylosing spondylitis blood. Disease-linked clones bore a CD8+ phenotype and were relatively rare in peripheral blood. Reportedly, disease-linked clones are significantly enriched in ankylosing spondylitis patients' matched synovial fluid. Earlier work had already found some motif variants in reactive arthritis synovial fluid and blood.

This chain links TRBV12-3 or TRBV12-4 with TRBJ2-6; no reliable D call. The sequence was collected from a female donor with ankylosing spondylitis or in good health (not recorded which). Specimen: blood, either unsorted or a sorted T cell fraction (not recorded which). The CDR3 loop reads CASSLEFSGANVLTF. The DNA of the CDR3 is TGTGCCAGCAGTTTGGAGTTCTCTGGGGCCAACGTCCTGACTTTC.